Following are 19 T cell receptor beta chains from one sample sequenced in a study of cytomegalovirus exposure and HLA in healthy donors. The PCR ran on 60 Vbeta and 13 Jbeta primers. Libraries were prepared by immunoSEQ multiplex PCR; TCRdb keeps only in-frame clonotypes and omits some of them. The sample shows about 82,000 clones, about 68% of them seen only once. The sample consisted of PBMCs. The source of these receptors is a man aged 30 to 39 in good health and CMV-seropositive.

The CDR3 reads CASTVDPGSGYTF. The CDR3 DNA sequence: TGTGCCAGCACGGTAGACCCGGGGAGTGGCTACACCTTC. The chain carries TRBV6-1 and TRBJ1-2; no firm D call. The CDR3 runs 13 residues. V was pared by 7 bases and J by 7 bases, with 16 bases between. CDR1 is MNHNS and CDR2 is SASEGT in the germline V gene.

J is TRBJ2-7 and V is TRBV30, with TRBD2 matching over 10 bases. This CDR3 comprises 14 residues. V lost 3 bases to trimming and J lost 1 base; unmatched junction nucleotides: 3. CDR1 is GTSNPN and CDR2 is SVGIG in the germline V gene (reference sequence). The CDR3: CAWSSGRGSYEQYF. CDR3 sequence (DNA): TGTGCCTGGAGCAGCGGGAGGGGGTCCTACGAGCAGTACTTC.

V and J are TRBV7-8 and TRBJ1-5, with a tentative D call TRBD1 (5 bases). Germline V gives CDR1 SGHVS, CDR2 FQNEAQ. The germline V and J ends were trimmed by 0 bases and 0 bases, with 12 bases remaining between them. This CDR3 comprises 17 residues. The CDR3 protein is CASSLAVTVYSNQPQHF. The DNA for the CDR3 is TGTGCCAGCAGCTTAGCAGTGACAGTCTATAGCAATCAGCCCCAGCATTTT.

The CDR3 is CAWSVLISTNEKLFF. CDR3 bases: TGTGCCTGGAGTGTACTCATCTCAACTAATGAAAAACTGTTTTTT. The gene calls are TRBV30 and TRBJ1-4, with unresolved D. The V gene lost 0 bases and the J gene lost 0 bases, with 8 bases spanning the gap. The CDR3 is made up of 15 amino acids. From germline, CDR1 is GTSNPN and CDR2 SVGIG (reference sequence).

The gene calls are TRBV30 and TRBJ1-5; D unclear. In germline, CDR1 is GTSNPN, CDR2 SVGIG (reference sequence). The CDR3 extends over 12 amino acids. V shed 1 base and J shed 3 bases, with 4 bases lying between them. CDR3 residues: CAWSDNNQPQHF. DNA for the CDR3: TGTGCCTGGAGTGACAACAATCAGCCCCAGCATTTT.

Remarks on this clone: An end of the junction does not agree with germline; a read error may underlie this. The chain links TRBV2 to TRBJ1-2; D uncertain. The length of the CDR3 is 14 residues. Germline lookup yields CDR1 SNHLY and CDR2 FYNNEI. CDR3 nucleotides: TGTGCCAGCAGCTCTGTAGACAAGGGAGGCGGCTACCCCTTC. It translates to CASSSVDKGGGYPF.

This chain uses TRBV4-1 with TRBJ1-1; 9 positions match TRBD1. Germline assignment: CDR1 MGHRA and CDR2 YSYEKL. This CDR3 is 14 amino acids long. Losses at the gene ends were 5 bases for V and 0 bases for J; bases not matched to a gene: 1. The CDR3 loop is CASSRDRVNTEAFF. As DNA, the CDR3 is TGCGCCAGCAGCAGGGACAGGGTGAACACTGAAGCTTTCTTT.

This clone has a single count. The chain couples TRBV2 to TRBJ2-2; 9 bases align to TRBD1. CDR3 size: 16 residues. The ends lost 3 bases at V and 3 bases at J; junction bases unmatched: 5. Germline CDR1 SNHLY, CDR2 FYNNEI. CDR3 sequence reads: CASSDAGQGDTGELFF. The CDR3 DNA sequence: TGTGCCAGCAGTGACGCGGGACAGGGTGACACCGGGGAGCTGTTTTTT.

The chain is built from TRBV28 and TRBJ2-7; 9 bases agree with TRBD1. The length of the CDR3 is 17 residues. The germline gives CDR1 MDHEN, CDR2 SYDVKM. V lost 3 bases and J lost 0; bases outside the gene matches: 9. The CDR3 nucleotides read TGTGCCAGCAGTTTTGCCGGGACAGGGACCGACTCCTACGAGCAGTACTTC. This translates into CASSFAGTGTDSYEQYF.

This chain joins TRBV18 and TRBJ2-7; TRBD2 matches 8 bases. The junction had 7 bases not matched to a gene; V was cut back by 2 bases and J by 7 bases. Germline lookup yields CDR1 KGHSH and CDR2 LQKENI. The CDR3 has 14 amino acids. The CDR3 region is CASSPTGGPGEQYF. The CDR3 coding sequence is TGTGCCAGCTCACCAACGGGAGGGCCGGGGGAGCAGTACTTC.

The gene calls are TRBV9 and TRBJ1-1; 7 nucleotides align to TRBD1. The CDR3 is made up of 14 amino acids. V gave up 4 bases and J gave up 4 bases; unmatched junction bases: 7. Germline loops: CDR1 SGDLS, CDR2 YYNGEE. The CDR3 region is CASSQGQAGTEAFF. CDR3 in DNA: TGTGCCAGCAGCCAAGGACAGGCGGGCACTGAAGCTTTCTTT.

The chain couples TRBV4-3 to TRBJ1-1; D ambiguous. This CDR3 is built from 15 residues. Trimming removed 2 bases at V and 8 bases at J, with 18 bases between. Germline CDR1 LGHNA, CDR2 YSLEER. This CDR3 reads CASSQFGDGGSEAFF. CDR3 nucleotides: TGCGCCAGCAGCCAATTCGGTGACGGAGGATCCGAAGCTTTCTTT.

V and J are TRBV10-3 and TRBJ2-3, with TRBD2 matching 9 bases. Germline CDR1 ENHRY, CDR2 SYGVKD. Losses at the gene ends were 7 bases for V and 3 bases for J; bases not matched to a gene: 5. CDR3 length equals 14 residues. CDR3 bases: TGTGCCATCAAGTCGGGACTAGCTACAGATACGCAGTATTTT. It is translated as CAIKSGLATDTQYF.

The table lists this clone with a few counts. DNA of the CDR3: TGTGCCAGCAGAATTGCGGGAGCCGGCAACAATGAGCAGTTCTTC. The encoded protein is CASRIAGAGNNEQFF. The J gene is TRBJ2-1, the V gene TRBV7-3; 7 nucleotides line up with TRBD2. The CDR3 has 15 residues. Looked up from germline, CDR1 is SGHTA and CDR2 is FQGTGA. V dropped 6 bases and J dropped 5; count of bases not matched to a gene: 10.

The genes are TRBV18 and TRBJ2-2; D gene unclear. Trimming took off 3 bases at V and 1 base at J, with 18 bases between the two ends. The CDR3 totals 18 residues. Germline-derived CDR1 and CDR2 are KGHSH and LQKENI. CDR3 bases: TGTGCCAGCTCACCCTACATGGAAACAGCCTTGAACACCGGGGAGCTGTTTTTT. This gives the protein CASSPYMETALNTGELFF.

The table lists this clone with a few counts. This chain connects TRBV5-6 to TRBJ1-1; D perhaps matches TRBD1 (6 bases). This CDR3 region has 14 residues. Trimming took off 6 bases at V and 1 base at J, with 13 bases between the two ends. Germline V lookup: CDR1 SGHDT, CDR2 YYEEEE. CDR3 sequence (DNA): TGTGCCAGCAAAACTGACAGGTGGAACACTGAAGCTTTCTTT. It is translated as CASKTDRWNTEAFF.

V is TRBV6-5 and J is TRBJ1-3, with D hard to call. Germline CDR1 MNHEY, CDR2 SVGAGI. The length of the CDR3 is 14 residues. V was trimmed by 0 bases and J by 4 bases, leaving 7 bases between them. The DNA for the CDR3 is TGTGCCAGCAGTTACTCATTCGGGGGAAACACCATATATTTT. It specifies CASSYSFGGNTIYF.

The chain combines TRBV6-1 with TRBJ1-2; D is unresolved. Germline lookup yields CDR1 MNHNS and CDR2 SASEGT. This CDR3 has 13 amino acids. Trimming left V 6 bases short and J 7 bases short, with 15 bases between. CDR3 nucleotides: TGTGCCAGCAGGGACCCCGGGGAGGGTGGCTACACCTTC. Residues: CASRDPGEGGYTF.

This clone was seen once. The V gene is TRBV7-9, the J gene TRBJ2-3; possibly TRBD1 for D (6 bases). Trimming cost V 4 bases and J 2 bases, with 16 bases left between them. Germline V gene sequence: CDR1 SEHNR, CDR2 FQNEAQ (reference sequence). The CDR3 is 16 residues long. Written as DNA, the CDR3 is TGTGCCAGCAGCTCCGGTCGGCAGGGACACACAGATACGCAGTATTTT. Its translation: CASSSGRQGHTDTQYF.